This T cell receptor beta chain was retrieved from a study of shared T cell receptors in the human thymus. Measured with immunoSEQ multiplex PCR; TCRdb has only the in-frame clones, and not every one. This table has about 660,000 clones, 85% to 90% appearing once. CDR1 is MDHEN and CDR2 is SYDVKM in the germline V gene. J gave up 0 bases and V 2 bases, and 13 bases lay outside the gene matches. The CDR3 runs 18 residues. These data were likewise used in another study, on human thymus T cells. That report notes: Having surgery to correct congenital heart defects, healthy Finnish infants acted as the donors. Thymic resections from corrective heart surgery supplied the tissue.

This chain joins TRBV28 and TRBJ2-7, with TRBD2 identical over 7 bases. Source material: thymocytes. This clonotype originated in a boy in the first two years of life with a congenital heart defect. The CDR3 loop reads CASSLRRRREYTSYEQYF. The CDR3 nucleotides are TGTGCCAGCAGTTTAAGGAGAAGGCGGGAGTACACCTCCTACGAGCAGTACTTC.